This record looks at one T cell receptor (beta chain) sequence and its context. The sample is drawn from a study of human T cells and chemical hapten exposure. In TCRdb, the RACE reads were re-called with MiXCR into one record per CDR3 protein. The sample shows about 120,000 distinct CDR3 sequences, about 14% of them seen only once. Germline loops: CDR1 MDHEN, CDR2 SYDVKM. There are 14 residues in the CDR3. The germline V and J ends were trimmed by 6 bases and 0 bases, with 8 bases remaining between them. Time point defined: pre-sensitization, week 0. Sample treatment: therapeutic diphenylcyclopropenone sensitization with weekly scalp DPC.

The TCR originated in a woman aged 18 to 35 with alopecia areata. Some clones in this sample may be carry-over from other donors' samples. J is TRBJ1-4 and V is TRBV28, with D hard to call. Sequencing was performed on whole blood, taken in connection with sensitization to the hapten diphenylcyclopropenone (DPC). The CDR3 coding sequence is TGTGCCAGCAGACAGCGTTCAACTAATGAAAAACTGTTTTTT. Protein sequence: CASRQRSTNEKLFF. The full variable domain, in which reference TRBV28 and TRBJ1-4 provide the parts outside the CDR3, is DVKVTQSSRYLVKRTGEKVFLECVQDMDHENMFWYRQDPGLGLRLIYFSYDVKMKEKGDIPEGYSVSREKKERFSLILESASTNQTSMYLCASRQRSTNEKLFFGSGTQLSVL.